Following are 25 T cell receptor beta chains from one sample sequenced in a study of blood T cell repertoires in COVID-19. TCRdb keeps only in-frame clones here, not all; method: immunoSEQ multiplex PCR. The data contain under 350,000 clones, about nine tenths of them seen just once; the ten biggest clones take up roughly 4.5%. Specimen: PBMCs or T cells enriched from blood (not recorded which). Receptors were obtained from a man under 40 who had recovered from COVID-19.

The chain links TRBV18 to TRBJ1-1, with TRBD1 as a possible D gene (5 bases). Deletions cut 4 bases from V and 1 base from J, with 10 bases between. This CDR3 comprises 14 residues. CDR1 and CDR2 (germline): KGHSH, LQKENI. DNA of the CDR3: TGTGCCAGCTCACTTGGACACCCGAACACTGAAGCTTTCTTT. Protein: CASSLGHPNTEAFF.

The chain combines TRBV11-2 with TRBJ1-1; D gene unclear. The CDR3 extends over 14 amino acids. CDR1 and CDR2 from the germline V gene are SGHAT and FQNNGV. The V end was cut by 5 bases, the J end by 1 base, with 11 bases between. This chain's CDR3 is CASSRPRQNTEAFF. Here the CDR3 DNA reads TGTGCCAGCAGCCGACCAAGACAGAACACTGAAGCTTTCTTT. The full variable domain, its missing parts supplied by reference TRBV11-2 and TRBJ1-1, is EAGVAQSPRYKIIEKRQSVAFWCNPISGHATLYWYQQILGQGPKLLIQFQNNGVVDDSQLPKDRFSAERLKGVDSTLKIQPAKLEDSAVYLCASSRPRQNTEAFFGQGTRLTVV.

The gene calls are TRBV2 and TRBJ1-1; 8 bases align to TRBD1. Looked up from germline, CDR1 is SNHLY and CDR2 is FYNNEI. This CDR3 is built from 15 residues. Trimming cost V 7 bases and J 4 bases; bases outside gene matches: 11. The CDR3, as DNA: TGTGCCAGCAAATCGACAGGGGCGGTGGGCACTGAAGCTTTCTTT. Protein sequence: CASKSTGAVGTEAFF.

The chain uses TRBV19 and TRBJ1-1; tentative D call: TRBD1 (5 bases). V was pared by 4 bases and J by 3 bases, with 12 bases between. CDR1 and CDR2 from the germline V gene are LNHDA and SQIVND (reference sequence). The CDR3 consists of 14 residues. CDR3 loop: CASSKPRADTEAFF. The DNA for the CDR3 is TGTGCCAGTAGTAAGCCCAGGGCTGACACTGAAGCTTTCTTT.

The rearrangement uses TRBV5-4 and TRBJ2-2; no reliable D call. Germline-derived CDR1 and CDR2 are SGHNT and YYREEE (reference sequence). The length of the CDR3 is 13 residues. V lost 0 bases and J lost 5, with 5 bases in between. This CDR3 reads CASSLAGTGELFF. DNA of the CDR3: TGTGCCAGCAGCTTGGCGGGTACCGGGGAGCTGTTTTTT.

The chain recombines TRBV7-8 with TRBJ2-3, with 8 positions matching TRBD2. With V trimmed by 4 bases and J by 3 bases, 9 bases remained unmatched. Germline CDR1 is SGHVS and CDR2 is FQNEAQ. The CDR3 consists of 16 residues. The DNA of the CDR3 is TGTGCCAGCAGCTCCCTCGCCGGGGGGGCAACAGATACGCAGTATTTT. This encodes CASSSLAGGATDTQYF.

The chain combines TRBV11-1 with TRBJ1-6; 7 bases align to TRBD1. This CDR3 spans 14 amino acids. After removal of 5 bases from V and 6 bases from J, the junction contained 4 bases not matched to a gene. Germline V gene lookup returns CDR1 SGHAT and CDR2 FQDESV (reference sequence). Here the CDR3 DNA reads TGTGCCAGCAGCCCAAACAGGGGTAATTCACCCCTCCACTTT. It specifies CASSPNRGNSPLHF.

The chain uses TRBV7-9 and TRBJ2-5, with 11 bases that match TRBD1. The CDR3 runs 13 residues. With V trimmed by 8 bases and J by 5 bases, 4 bases remained unmatched. The germline V gene encodes CDR1 SEHNR and CDR2 FQNEAQ (reference sequence). The CDR3 nucleotides read TGTGCCAGCGGACAGGGGGCTGTTGAGACCCAGTACTTC. Translating gives CASGQGAVETQYF.

This chain links TRBV21-1 with TRBJ2-1; the tabulated D call, TRBD2, remains unverified against the DNA. TRBV21-1 is shown as a pseudogene. There are 16 residues in the CDR3. Here the CDR3 DNA reads TGTGCCAGCAGCAATCTAGCGGGAGCTTATTACAATGAGCAGTTCTTC. This encodes CASSNLAGAYYNEQFF.

V is TRBV30 and J is TRBJ2-1; 13 bases are a match to TRBD2. In germline, CDR1 is GTSNPN, CDR2 SVGIG (reference sequence). V shed 2 bases and J 7 bases; nucleotides not matched to a gene: 8. The CDR3 is 16 amino acids. CDR3 in DNA: TGTGCCTGGAGTTTCGGACTAGCGGGGGCGGGGAATGAGCAGTTCTTC. Translating it yields CAWSFGLAGAGNEQFF.

The V call is TRBV11-2, the J call TRBJ2-3; 9 bases match TRBD1. Germline CDR1 SGHAT, CDR2 FQNNGV. The J segment lost 5 bases and the V segment lost 5 bases, leaving 11 bases of the junction unmatched. The CDR3 has 16 amino acids. Here the CDR3 reads CASSMARDREEDTQYF. For the CDR3, the DNA is TGTGCCAGCAGCATGGCCCGGGACAGGGAGGAAGATACGCAGTATTTT. The full variable domain, its missing parts supplied by reference TRBV11-2 and TRBJ2-3, is EAGVAQSPRYKIIEKRQSVAFWCNPISGHATLYWYQQILGQGPKLLIQFQNNGVVDDSQLPKDRFSAERLKGVDSTLKIQPAKLEDSAVYLCASSMARDREEDTQYFGPGTRLTVL.

V gene TRBV5-6 combines with J gene TRBJ1-1, with D maybe TRBD1 (6 bases). The CDR3 has 13 amino acids. In germline, CDR1 is SGHDT, CDR2 YYEEEE. The V and J ends lost 5 bases and 2 bases respectively, with 10 bases between them. The CDR3 region is CASSRGRNTEAFF. DNA for the CDR3: TGTGCCAGCAGTAGGGGGAGAAACACTGAAGCTTTCTTT.

V is TRBV5-1 and J is TRBJ2-1; 7 bases fit TRBD2. This CDR3 is built from 15 residues. Germline V lookup: CDR1 SGHRS, CDR2 YFSETQ. Trimming removed 4 bases from V and 3 bases from J; junction bases left unmatched: 7. The CDR3 loop is CASSLGGWGYNEQFF. The CDR3 DNA sequence: TGCGCCAGCAGCCTCGGGGGGTGGGGCTACAATGAGCAGTTCTTC.

This rearrangement joins TRBV6-5 to TRBJ2-5; maybe TRBD2 (5 bases). CDR3 length equals 15 residues. V lost 4 bases, J lost 6 bases, and 18 bases lay in between. Germline V gives CDR1 MNHEY, CDR2 SVGAGI. CDR3 coding DNA: TGTGCCAGCAGTTGGACTGTTGCCACGGTACAGACCCAGTACTTC. It is translated as CASSWTVATVQTQYF.

Notes on this clone: Other DNA sequences within the sample encode an identical CDR3. V is TRBV5-1 and J is TRBJ1-2, with D unresolved. This CDR3 has 14 residues. Germline CDR1 is SGHRS and CDR2 is YFSETQ. Trimming pared 0 bases from V and 5 bases from J, leaving 11 bases between. This CDR3 reads CASSLEAGGYGYTF. The DNA for the CDR3 is TGCGCCAGCAGCTTGGAGGCGGGTGGTTATGGCTACACCTTC.

This clone has only one observation. This sequence joins TRBV6-5 and TRBJ1-4, with D unclear. Germline V gene lookup returns CDR1 MNHEY and CDR2 SVGAGI. V was clipped by 6 bases and J by 6 bases, with 14 bases between them. The CDR3 has 14 amino acids. This CDR3 reads CASSSEGPYEKLFF. The CDR3 DNA follows: TGTGCCAGCAGCAGTGAGGGCCCTTATGAAAAACTGTTTTTT.

The rearrangement links TRBV29-1 to TRBJ2-6, with 7 positions matching TRBD1. Germline trimming cut 5 bases from V and 3 bases from J; bases unmatched to any gene: 16. The CDR3 runs 18 residues. Germline V gene data show CDR1 as SQVTM and CDR2 as ANQGSEA. The CDR3: CSVLLRGRVSRGANVLTF. CDR3 DNA: TGCAGCGTTTTATTAAGGGGGCGAGTGTCTCGTGGGGCCAACGTCCTGACTTTC.

The count of this clone is one. This chain joins TRBV4-1 and TRBJ2-7; D is ambiguous. CDR3 size: 19 residues. Deletions cut 0 bases from V and 3 bases from J, with 24 bases between. Germline CDR1 reads MGHRA; CDR2 reads YSYEKL. CDR3 protein: CASSQDAYHLSSTSYEQYF. CDR3 bases: TGCGCCAGCAGCCAAGATGCTTATCATTTGTCGTCAACCAGCTACGAGCAGTACTTC.

The CDR3 DNA reads TGTGCCAGCAGCTTAAGGCTCCCGACAGGAAGATCCTACAATGAGCAGTTCTTC. Encoded protein: CASSLRLPTGRSYNEQFF. This chain joins TRBV7-6 and TRBJ2-1, with a tentative D call TRBD1 (6 bases). Germline-derived CDR1 and CDR2 are SGHVS and FNYEAQ. CDR3 length: 18 residues. Trimming left V 2 bases short and J 1 base short, with 18 bases between.

V is TRBV4-1 and J is TRBJ2-3; D is uncertain. The CDR3 spans 12 residues. The germline V gene has CDR1 MGHRA and CDR2 YSYEKL. With 3 bases removed from V and 3 bases from J, the gap between germline ends came to 4 bases. The CDR3 loop reads CASSHSTDTQYF. As DNA, the CDR3 is TGCGCCAGCAGCCATTCGACAGATACGCAGTATTTT.

J is TRBJ2-7 and V is TRBV19; 9 positions match TRBD1. The CDR3 length is 13 residues. Germline V gene lookup returns CDR1 LNHDA and CDR2 SQIVND (reference sequence). Germline trimming cut 8 bases from V and 4 bases from J; bases unmatched to any gene: 6. CDR3 residues: CASGKDRGYEQYF. DNA for the CDR3: TGTGCCAGTGGGAAGGACAGGGGTTACGAGCAGTACTTC.

The chain has TRBV3-1 (or the pseudogene TRBV3-2) and TRBJ2-3, with 11 bases identical to TRBD1. The CDR3 is made up of 15 amino acids. The ends lost 5 bases at V and 6 bases at J; junction bases unmatched: 7. Germline V gene sequence: CDR1 LGHDT, CDR2 YNNKEL (reference sequence). This CDR3 reads CASSIGQGASDTQYF. The CDR3 coding sequence is TGTGCCAGCAGCATCGGACAGGGGGCGTCGGATACGCAGTATTTT.

The V gene is TRBV13, the J gene TRBJ1-4, with D tentatively TRBD1 (5 bases). CDR1 and CDR2 (germline): PRHDT, FYEKMQ (reference sequence). This CDR3 region has 14 residues. V lost 5 bases and J 2 bases, leaving 9 bases between the germline ends. This chain's CDR3 is CASSLRQTNEKLFF. The DNA of the CDR3 is TGTGCCAGCAGCCTTAGACAGACTAATGAAAAACTGTTTTTT.

J is TRBJ1-5 and V is TRBV12-5; the D is unclear. Between the trimmed V and J ends, which lost 5 bases and 5 bases, there was a span of 4 bases. Germline V gene data show CDR1 as LGHNT and CDR2 as FRNRAP. CDR3 length: 11 amino acids. Here the CDR3 DNA reads TGTGCTAGTGGTCCTTATCAGCCCCAGCATTTT. Amino acids: CASGPYQPQHF.

V gene TRBV30 combines with J gene TRBJ1-4; 8 positions match TRBD1. Losses at the gene ends were 5 bases for V and 5 bases for J; bases not matched to a gene: 7. The CDR3 totals 14 residues. The germline CDR1 and CDR2 sequences are GTSNPN and SVGIG (reference sequence). CDR3 region: CAWSSGTGNEKLFF. CDR3 coding DNA: TGTGCCTGGTCCTCCGGGACAGGAAATGAAAAACTGTTTTTT.